Listed below are T cell receptor beta chains from one sample, sequenced in a study of cytomegalovirus exposure and HLA in healthy donors. This table comes from immunoSEQ multiplex PCR, and its TCRdb copy is limited to in-frame clones, with some not included. The sample consists of about 73,000 clones, approximately 96% of them appearing once. Sequences were obtained from PBMCs. These receptors were taken from a man aged 18 to 29 in good health and CMV-seronegative. Each CDR3 is given with its conserved first and last residue. Fields, in order: CDR3 length, V gene, clone size, J gene, D gene, CDR3 DNA, CDR3 protein. D genes are given only for firm matches. A clone size is listed for some rows: how often the clone was seen (once, few, many), or a class if it is expanded.

12	TRBV11-2	-	TRBJ2-7	-	TGTGCCAGCAGCGGACAGTCACCCGAGCAGTACTTC	CASSGQSPEQYF
15	TRBV29-1	-	TRBJ2-1	TRBD1	TGCAGCGTTGGGACAGGCGGAGGTAATAACAATGAGCAGTTCTTC	CSVGTGGGNNNEQFF
14	TRBV27	-	TRBJ2-1	TRBD2	TGTGCCAGCAGCGAGCGGGGGGGCCAGGATGAGCAGTTCTTC	CASSERGGQDEQFF
15	TRBV14	-	TRBJ2-7	TRBD1	TGTGCCAGCAGCCAAGAAACAGGGGGGCCCTACGAGCAGTACTTC	CASSQETGGPYEQYF
14	TRBV7-3	-	TRBJ1-1	TRBD1	TGTGCCAGCAGCTTGCAGGGGGCTGGAACTGAAGCTTTCTTT	CASSLQGAGTEAFF
15	TRBV7-2	-	TRBJ2-2	-	TGTGCCAGCAGCGAGATGACAGGGAACACCGGGGAGCTGTTTTTT	CASSEMTGNTGELFF
17	TRBV5-1	-	TRBJ2-2	TRBD2	TGCGCCAGCAGCTTAAGCAGCGGGGGTCTCTACACCGGGGAGCTGTTTTTT	CASSLSSGGLYTGELFF
12	TRBV5-8	-	TRBJ1-1	-	TGTGCCAGCAGACGCCAGAGGCCTGAAGCTTTCTTT	CASRRQRPEAFF
17	TRBV19	-	TRBJ2-1	TRBD1	TGTGCCAGTAGCTTGACAGGGGGTTTTTCCGACTACAATGAGCAGTTCTTC	CASSLTGGFSDYNEQFF
12	TRBV19	-	TRBJ1-1	-	TGTGCCAGTAGTATAGCACTAGGAGTCGCTTTCTTT	CASSIALGVAFF
13	TRBV6-5	-	TRBJ1-2	-	TGTGCCAGCAGTTACTCGTATCAGAATGGCTACACCTTC	CASSYSYQNGYTF
15	TRBV7-3	-	TRBJ2-7	TRBD2	TGTGCCAGCAGCCGCGGACTAGCGGGGGGCTACGAGCAGTACTTC	CASSRGLAGGYEQYF
14	TRBV5-6	-	TRBJ1-1	-	TGTGCCAGCAGCTTGAGAGATATGAACACTGAAGCTTTCTTT	CASSLRDMNTEAFF
15	TRBV7-2	-	TRBJ1-6	TRBD1	TGTGCCAGCAGCTTAGTGGGGACAGGGGGGTCACCCCTCCACTTT	CASSLVGTGGSPLHF
17	TRBV5-1	-	TRBJ2-1	-	TGCGCCAGCAGCTTGGCCGGGCGGGACTTCGCCTACAATGAGCAGTTCTTC	CASSLAGRDFAYNEQFF
15	TRBV25-1	-	TRBJ1-1	-	TGTGCCAGCAGTCCGCACTCGGGGGTATACACTGAAGCTTTCTTT	CASSPHSGVYTEAFF
15	TRBV10-3	-	TRBJ2-3	-	TGTGCCATCAGTGATGCAGTAGCTAGCACAGATACGCAGTATTTT	CAISDAVASTDTQYF
15	TRBV14	-	TRBJ2-5	-	TGTGCCAGCAGCCAAGACCTGGGGCCCAGAGAGACCCAGTACTTC	CASSQDLGPRETQYF
14	TRBV27	-	TRBJ2-7	TRBD1	TGTGCCAGTGGACAGGGGGCCCGTCTATACGAGCAGTACTTC	CASGQGARLYEQYF
14	TRBV30	-	TRBJ1-2	-	TGTGCCTGGTCCTCAATGTGGCAGGCGGGGGGCTACACCTTC	CAWSSMWQAGGYTF
14	TRBV25-1	once	TRBJ1-2	-	TGTGCCAGCAGTCCCCGACAGGTTCTCTATGGCTACACCTTC	CASSPRQVLYGYTF
14	TRBV28	-	TRBJ2-2	-	TGTGCCAGCAGTTTCAGGCAGGGTGCCGGGGAGCTGTTTTTT	CASSFRQGAGELFF
13	TRBV19	-	TRBJ1-1	-	TGTGCCAGTAGTACCTCGCGGAGCACTGAAGCTTTCTTT	CASSTSRSTEAFF
15	TRBV2	-	TRBJ2-2	TRBD2	TGTGCCAGCAGCCCCGGGGGGGCCGGCACCGGGGAGCTGTTTTTT	CASSPGGAGTGELFF
16	TRBV4-1	-	TRBJ1-1	TRBD1	TGCGCCAGCAGCCAAGATTGGGACAGGGTACACACTGAAGCTTTCTTT	CASSQDWDRVHTEAFF
14	TRBV25-1	-	TRBJ1-2	-	TGTGCCAGCAGTGAAAGCGGGACGGTCTATGGCTACACCTTC	CASSESGTVYGYTF
16	TRBV19	-	TRBJ2-1	TRBD2	TGTGCCAGTAGTATCTCTCTAGCGGGGGGTTACAATGAGCAGTTCTTC	CASSISLAGGYNEQFF
15	TRBV11-2	once	TRBJ2-1	-	TGTGCCAGCACAACTACCGGGACACAATACAATGAGCAGTTCTTC	CASTTTGTQYNEQFF
16	TRBV9	-	TRBJ2-5	TRBD1	TGTGCCAGCAGCGTAGCTGGTAGCAGGGGGATTGAGACCCAGTACTTC	CASSVAGSRGIETQYF
14	TRBV5-8	-	TRBJ2-1	-	TGTGCCAGCAGCTTGGCGGAGGGCGTGGATGAGCAGTTCTTC	CASSLAEGVDEQFF
14	TRBV5-1	-	TRBJ1-1	-	TGCGCCAGCAGCTTGGATGAGGGTCGCAGCAAAGCTTTCTTT	CASSLDEGRSKAFF
15	TRBV18	once	TRBJ1-3	-	TGTGCCAGCAGTTGGAGTAGCTCGGGTGGAAACACCATATATTTT	CASSWSSSGGNTIYF
17	TRBV10-3	-	TRBJ1-4	TRBD1	TGTGCCATCAGTGATCCCCACACAGGGGGCAATAATGAAAAACTGTTTTTT	CAISDPHTGGNNEKLFF
14	TRBV6-5	-	TRBJ1-5	TRBD1	TGTGCCAGCAGTTCCCGACAGGGTTATCAGCCCCAGCATTTT	CASSSRQGYQPQHF
16	TRBV9	-	TRBJ1-1	-	TGTGCCAGCAGCGTTAACCCCCGAGGGAGTGGCACTGAAGCTTTCTTT	CASSVNPRGSGTEAFF
13	TRBV19	-	TRBJ1-1	TRBD1	TGTGCCAGCCCGGGACAGCCGAACACTGAAGCTTTCTTT	CASPGQPNTEAFF
17	TRBV27	-	TRBJ2-1	TRBD1	TGTGCCACCTCTCCGACAGGGACCCTTAGCTCCTACAATGAGCAGTTCTTC	CATSPTGTLSSYNEQFF
12	TRBV9	-	TRBJ1-1	-	TGTGCCAGCAGCGTAGGAGGCACTGAAGCTTTCTTT	CASSVGGTEAFF
13	TRBV10-2	-	TRBJ1-2	TRBD1	TGCGCCAGCAGTGAGTCAGGGGGCGGTGGCTACACCTTC	CASSESGGGGYTF
15	TRBV27	-	TRBJ1-4	TRBD1	TGTGCCAGCAGTGCAGGGGGCTCCCCGGCTGAAAAACTGTTTTTT	CASSAGGSPAEKLFF